This paragraph covers one TCR beta chain sequence. Antigen unknown. The sample is drawn from a study of T cell responses to AZD1222 COVID-19 vaccine. TCRdb keeps only in-frame clones here, not all; method: immunoSEQ multiplex PCR. The table includes roughly 81,000 clones, 86% detected once. Study conclusions and caveats: Spike-specific TCR breadth and depth both grew after two AZD1222 doses.

The material sequenced was peripheral blood, taken on day 0 of AZD1222 vaccination. This TCR derives from an adult in good health.

The CDR3 DNA reads TGTGCCAGCAGCTCCACTAACTATGGCTACACCTTC. As protein: CASSSTNYGYTF. The chain carries TRBV3-1 (or the pseudogene TRBV3-2) and TRBJ1-2, with no clear D. Germline V gene lookup returns CDR1 LGHDT and CDR2 YNNKEL (reference sequence). The V gene lost 5 bases and the J gene lost 0 bases, with 4 bases spanning the gap. This CDR3 is built from 12 residues.